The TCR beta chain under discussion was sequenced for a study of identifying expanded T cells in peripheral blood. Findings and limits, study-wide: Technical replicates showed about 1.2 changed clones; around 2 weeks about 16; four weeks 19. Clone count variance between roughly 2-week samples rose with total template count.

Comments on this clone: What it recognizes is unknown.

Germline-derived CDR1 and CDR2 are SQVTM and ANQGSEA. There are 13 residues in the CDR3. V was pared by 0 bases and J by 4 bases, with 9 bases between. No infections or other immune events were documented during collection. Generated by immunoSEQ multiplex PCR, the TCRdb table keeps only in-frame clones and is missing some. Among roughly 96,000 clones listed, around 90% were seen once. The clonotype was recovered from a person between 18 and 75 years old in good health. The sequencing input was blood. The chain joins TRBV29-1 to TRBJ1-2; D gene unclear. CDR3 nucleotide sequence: TGCAGCGTTGAAGACACAGTTCGCTATGGCTACACCTTC. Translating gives CSVEDTVRYGYTF.